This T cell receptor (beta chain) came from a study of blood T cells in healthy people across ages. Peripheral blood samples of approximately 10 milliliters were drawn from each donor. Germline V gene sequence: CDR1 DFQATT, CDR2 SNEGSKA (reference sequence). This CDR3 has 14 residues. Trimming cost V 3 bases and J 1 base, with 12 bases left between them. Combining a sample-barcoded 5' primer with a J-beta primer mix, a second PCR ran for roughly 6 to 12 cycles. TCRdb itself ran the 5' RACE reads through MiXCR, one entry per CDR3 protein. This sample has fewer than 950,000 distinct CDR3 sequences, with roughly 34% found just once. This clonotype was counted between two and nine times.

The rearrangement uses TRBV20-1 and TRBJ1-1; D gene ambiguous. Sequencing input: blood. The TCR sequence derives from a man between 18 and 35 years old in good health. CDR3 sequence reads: CSASRQVRNTEAFF. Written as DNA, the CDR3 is TGCAGTGCTAGCCGACAAGTCCGGAACACTGAAGCTTTCTTT.